Below, one T cell receptor beta chain is given with its context. Germline CDR1 is SGHRS and CDR2 is YFSETQ. Deletions cut 2 bases from V and 6 bases from J, with 11 bases between. This CDR3 spans 14 amino acids. Per the original methods: Amplified reference gene primers provided the basis for estimating nucleated cell counts. Using immunoSEQ multiplex PCR, the repertoire was profiled, and TCRdb retains in-frame clones only, with some absent. Clone size and V and J calls were adopted from that table, with D and trimming inferred from the DNA. The sample includes over 150,000 clones, roughly 84% of them seen just once. Researchers sorted participants into cohorts using their self-reported clinical history. This sample is drawn from a study of blood T cell repertoires in COVID-19.

The chain uses TRBV5-1 and TRBJ2-2, with D hard to call. The sequenced material came from PBMCs or T cells enriched from blood (not recorded which). This clonotype was obtained from a woman between 45 and 65 years old who had recovered from COVID-19. The CDR3 DNA follows: TGCGCCAGCAGCTTTCGTCCAGGCCCCGGGGAGCTGTTTTTT. It yields the protein CASSFRPGPGELFF. Full variable domain (rest looked up from reference TRBV5-1 and TRBJ2-2): KAGVTQTPRYLIKTRGQQVTLSCSPISGHRSVSWYQQTPGQGLQFLFEYFSETQRNKGNFPGRFSGRQFSNSRSEMNVSTLELGDSALYLCASSFRPGPGELFFGEGSRLTVL.